This TCR beta chain was sequenced during a study of identical twins. Findings and limits, study-wide: Models predicted too little out-of-frame TCR alpha sharing in monozygotic twins. For cord blood, abundant beta clonotypes had fewer insertions, unlike memory repertoires, which showed none. Invariant cells of the MAIT and iNKT types might have partly distorted the zero-insertion analyses.

A remark on this clonotype: Antigen specificity is unknown.

TCRdb reprocessed the 5' RACE reads via MiXCR and lists one record per CDR3 protein. The sample has approximately 620,000 distinct CDR3 sequences, 8.5% to 9.5% seen once; the top ten hold roughly 0.9%. J lost 7 bases, V lost 4 bases, and 19 bases had no gene match. CDR1 and CDR2 from the germline V gene are WNHNN and SYGVQD (reference sequence). There are 19 residues in the CDR3. This sample was shared with a second study, whose subject was yellow fever vaccine responses in identical twins.

The rearrangement links TRBV10-1 to TRBJ2-1, with 10 bases fitting TRBD2. Sample: PBMCs. This TCR came from a woman aged 18-35 years in good health. Here the CDR3 reads CASSGFPWLAGVGGNEQFF. The CDR3 bases are TGCGCCAGCAGTGGATTTCCTTGGCTAGCGGGAGTTGGGGGTAATGAGCAGTTCTTC.